This T cell receptor beta chain was identified during a study of OX40 agonist ivuxolimab in advanced cancers. Study as a whole: Clinicians treated patients with ivuxolimab, an agonistic anti-OX40 (CD134) antibody.

V was trimmed by 2 bases and J by 6 bases, leaving 17 bases between them. This CDR3 has 15 amino acids. Germline V gene lookup returns CDR1 SGHRS and CDR2 YFSETQ. The data were produced by immunoSEQ multiplex PCR, yet TCRdb's version contains in-frame clones alone and is incomplete. The profile shows 45,000 to 70,000 clones, 65% to 85% of them singletons. The sequences come from CD4+ or CD8+ T cells sorted from blood, collected in a trial of the OX40 agonist ivuxolimab. The TCR originated in an adult with an advanced solid tumor such as melanoma, head and neck, liver or kidney cancer. This chain joins TRBV5-1 and TRBJ1-1; D unresolved. The CDR3 nucleotides are TGCGCCAGCAGCTTCACCTGGGCAGGACGTTCTGAAGCTTTCTTT. Translated: CASSFTWAGRSEAFF.